This is a list of T cell receptor beta chains from one sample in a study of OX40 agonist ivuxolimab in advanced cancers. Generated by immunoSEQ multiplex PCR, the TCRdb table keeps only in-frame clones and is missing some. The table lists about 25,000 clones, more than 75% of them singletons. The sequencing here drew on CD4+ or CD8+ T cells sorted from blood, taken in a trial of the OX40 agonist ivuxolimab. Receptors originate from an adult with an advanced solid tumor such as melanoma, head and neck, liver or kidney cancer. Both conserved end residues are part of each CDR3. The order of the fields is CDR3 length, J gene, clone size, D gene, V gene, CDR3 protein, CDR3 DNA. The D gene is left open where the match is weak. Size is omitted from some rows. Given values are once, few, many or a class for expanded clones.

16 | TRBJ2-7 | NA | TRBD1 | TRBV5-5 | CASSLETGTASYEQYF | TGTGCCAGCAGCTTGGAAACGGGGACAGCTTCCTACGAGCAGTACTTC
14 | TRBJ2-5 | NA | NA | TRBV6-1 | CASSDSDAWETQYF | TGTGCCAGCAGTGATTCAGACGCTTGGGAGACCCAGTACTTC
14 | TRBJ1-4 | NA | NA | TRBV15 | CATRAGVWDEKLFF | TGTGCCACCAGGGCAGGGGTTTGGGATGAAAAACTGTTTTTT
13 | TRBJ2-7 | few | TRBD2 | TRBV19 | CASKGLADYEQYF | TGTGCCAGTAAGGGACTAGCGGACTACGAGCAGTACTTC
12 | TRBJ2-1 | few | NA | TRBV5-6 | CASSLPLGPGFF | TGTGCCAGCAGCTTGCCGTTGGGTCCAGGGTTCTTC
16 | TRBJ2-7 | NA | NA | TRBV4-1 | CASSYSGLNNRYEQYF | TGCGCCAGCAGCTACTCGGGGCTCAATAACCGCTACGAGCAGTACTTC
12 | TRBJ2-7 | NA | NA | TRBV14 | CASSQVYREQYF | TGTGCCAGCAGCCAAGTTTACAGGGAGCAGTACTTC
15 | TRBJ2-2 | NA | TRBD2 | TRBV7-9 | CASSPTSGDTGELFF | TGTGCCAGCAGCCCGACTAGCGGGGACACCGGGGAGCTGTTTTTT
18 | TRBJ1-5 | NA | TRBD1 | TRBV30 | CAWSVDRGFTYSNQPQHF | TGTGCCTGGAGTGTGGACAGGGGGTTCACATATAGCAATCAGCCCCAGCATTTT
15 | TRBJ2-7 | NA | TRBD1 | TRBV5-4 | CASSFEGGSSYEQYF | TGTGCCAGCAGCTTTGAAGGGGGCAGCTCCTACGAGCAGTACTTC
17 | TRBJ1-5 | NA | NA | TRBV11-3 | CASSLEISGLLNQPQHF | TGTGCCAGCAGCTTAGAGATTAGCGGGCTACTAAATCAGCCCCAGCATTTT
16 | TRBJ2-1 | few | NA | TRBV27 | CASSSGTATRWDEQFF | TGTGCCAGCAGTTCCGGCACGGCGACCCGGTGGGATGAGCAGTTCTTC
17 | TRBJ2-2 | NA | NA | TRBV4-1 | CASSRTQGLLSTGELFF | TGCGCCAGCAGCCGAACACAGGGCCTGTTGAGCACCGGGGAGCTGTTTTTT
15 | TRBJ2-3 | NA | NA | TRBV9 | CASSSTGTSTDTQYF | TGTGCCAGCAGCTCTACAGGGACTAGCACAGATACGCAGTATTTT
14 | TRBJ2-3 | NA | NA | TRBV29-1 | CSVAGGMGGDTQYF | TGCAGCGTTGCAGGAGGGATGGGAGGAGATACGCAGTATTTT
15 | TRBJ2-3 | NA | TRBD2 | TRBV15 | CATSPTSGEKDTQYF | TGTGCCACCAGTCCGACTAGCGGTGAAAAAGATACGCAGTATTTT
16 | TRBJ2-7 | NA | NA | TRBV6-6 | CASSSPAATIFLEQYF | TGTGCCAGCAGTAGCCCCGCAGCGACCATTTTTCTCGAGCAGTACTTC
14 | TRBJ2-3 | NA | NA | TRBV14 | CASSQETVTDTQYF | TGTGCCAGCAGCCAAGAGACGGTCACAGATACGCAGTATTTT
10 | TRBJ2-5 | NA | NA | TRBV29-1 | CSGRLETQYF | TGCAGCGGGCGCTTGGAGACCCAGTACTTC
14 | TRBJ2-1 | NA | NA | TRBV29-1 | CSVEPSSSYNEQFF | TGCAGCGTTGAACCCTCGAGCTCCTACAATGAGCAGTTCTTC
12 | TRBJ1-6 | NA | TRBD1 | TRBV5-4 | CASSTPGTGLLF | TGTGCCAGCAGCACCCCCGGGACAGGGTTACTATTT
13 | TRBJ2-7 | NA | NA | TRBV6-5 | CASSYAPTMQQYF | TGTGCCAGCAGTTACGCACCGACTATGCAGCAGTACTTC
15 | TRBJ2-3 | NA | NA | TRBV5-4 | CASSLEASSTDTQYF | TGTGCCAGCAGCTTGGAAGCTTCTAGCACAGATACGCAGTATTTT
16 | TRBJ2-3 | NA | TRBD1 | TRBV6-5 | CASSYRDRESTDTQYF | TGTGCCAGCAGTTACAGGGACAGGGAATCTACAGATACGCAGTATTTT
17 | TRBJ2-7 | NA | NA | TRBV7-6 | CASSLTTGHHPTYEQYF | TGTGCCAGCAGCTTAACAACGGGACACCACCCTACCTACGAGCAGTACTTC
14 | TRBJ2-1 | NA | TRBD1 | TRBV2 | CASRWTGAGVEQFF | TGTGCCAGCAGATGGACAGGGGCAGGAGTCGAGCAGTTCTTC